The next 14 T cell receptor beta chains were all read from a single sample in a study of human thymus T cells. Corrective heart surgery yielded the resections from which the thymus tissue came. Generated by immunoSEQ multiplex PCR, the TCRdb table keeps only in-frame clones and is missing some. The sample lists roughly 77,000 clones, 85% to 95% occurring once. Sequenced material: thymus tissue. Source of these receptors: a girl under two years old with a congenital heart defect but otherwise immunologically healthy.

J is TRBJ2-7 and V is TRBV7-2, with TRBD2 matching 14 bases. CDR1 is SGHTA and CDR2 is FQGNSA in the germline V gene. The CDR3 has 14 amino acids. V lost 6 bases, J lost 9 bases, and 7 bases stayed unmatched. The CDR3 DNA reads as TGTGCCAGCAGTCCTGGGACTAGCGGGAGAGGGCAGTACTTC. Its protein is CASSPGTSGRGQYF.

V is TRBV7-9 and J is TRBJ2-1; D gene uncertain. The CDR3 contains 14 residues. The germline V gene encodes CDR1 SEHNR and CDR2 FQNEAQ (reference sequence). The V end lost 4 bases, the J end lost 3 bases, and 10 bases lay between the germline ends. CDR3 nucleotides: TGTGCCAGCAGCTCAGGTTCGGACTACAATGAGCAGTTCTTC. Its translation is CASSSGSDYNEQFF.

The V call is TRBV5-1, the J call TRBJ2-7; D gene unclear. The V gene lost 1 base and the J gene lost 2 bases, with 10 bases spanning the gap. CDR3 size: 14 residues. In germline, CDR1 is SGHRS, CDR2 YFSETQ. The CDR3 DNA reads TGCGCCAGCAGCTTGAAAGGCTGGACCTACGAGCAGTACTTC. This translates into CASSLKGWTYEQYF.

The rearrangement links TRBV25-1 to TRBJ1-2; TRBD1 is a possible D gene (6 bases). The germline V gene has CDR1 MGHDK and CDR2 SYGVNS. Trimming shortened V by 3 bases and J by 4 bases, and 15 bases separated the two germline ends. CDR3 length equals 15 residues. In nucleotides, the CDR3 is TGTGCCAGCAGTGACCTAACAGGGACCCTCTATGGCTACACCTTC. Amino acids: CASSDLTGTLYGYTF.

To note about this clone: The junction does not match germline at one end; this may be a read error. J is TRBJ1-4 and V is TRBV6-5; D unclear. CDR3 length: 14 residues. Germline V gene sequence: CDR1 MNHEY, CDR2 SVGAGI. The DNA for the CDR3 is TGTGCCAGCAGCTACTCGGGCAAGGCTGAAAAACTGTTTTTT. Translation: CASSYSGKAEKLFF.

The chain couples TRBV18 to TRBJ2-5; D not certain. The CDR3 totals 14 residues. CDR1 KGHSH and CDR2 LQKENI come from the germline V gene. Trimming shortened V by 4 bases and J by 3 bases, and 12 bases separated the two germline ends. CDR3: CASSLVPHKETQYF. In DNA, the CDR3 is TGTGCCAGCTCACTTGTCCCCCACAAAGAGACCCAGTACTTC. Together with reference TRBV18 and TRBJ2-5, the CDR3 gives the full variable domain: NAGVMQNPRHLVRRRGQEARLRCSPMKGHSHVYWYRQLPEEGLKFMVYLQKENIIDESGMPKERFSAEFPKEGPSILRIQQVVRGDSAAYFCASSLVPHKETQYFGPGTRLLVL.

The chain joins TRBV5-1 to TRBJ1-1; 7 nucleotides align to TRBD1. This CDR3 region has 16 residues. V shed 2 bases, J shed 1 base, and the junction held 8 bases outside the gene matches. Germline CDR1 is SGHRS and CDR2 is YFSETQ. CDR3: CASSFGRGGPNTEAFF. DNA of the CDR3: TGCGCCAGCAGCTTCGGCAGGGGGGGACCGAACACTGAAGCTTTCTTT. The variable domain in full, completed from reference TRBV5-1 and TRBJ1-1, reads KAGVTQTPRYLIKTRGQQVTLSCSPISGHRSVSWYQQTPGQGLQFLFEYFSETQRNKGNFPGRFSGRQFSNSRSEMNVSTLELGDSALYLCASSFGRGGPNTEAFFGQGTRLTVV.

This chain links TRBV18 with TRBJ2-1; no definite D call. V lost 6 bases and J 0 bases, leaving 12 bases between the germline ends. The germline CDR1 and CDR2 sequences are KGHSH and LQKENI. The CDR3 totals 15 residues. The CDR3 nucleotides are TGTGCCAGCTCCCTGACCGCCGTCTCCTACAATGAGCAGTTCTTC. It translates to CASSLTAVSYNEQFF.

This chain connects TRBV28 to TRBJ1-2; D is undetermined. Per germline, CDR1 MDHEN and CDR2 SYDVKM. Trimming took off 3 bases at V and 2 bases at J, with 7 bases between the two ends. The CDR3 spans 13 residues. The CDR3 coding sequence is TGTGCCAGCAGTTTCATGGAGAACTATGGCTACACCTTC. The encoded protein is CASSFMENYGYTF.

The chain links TRBV5-4 to TRBJ1-1; possibly TRBD1 for D (5 bases). Trimming stripped 3 bases from V and 8 bases from J, with 20 bases between. The CDR3 sequence is 15 residues long. Germline assignment: CDR1 SGHNT and CDR2 YYREEE (reference sequence). CDR3 nucleotide sequence: TGTGCCAGCAGCTCATACAGGACGGTTGGGGCGGAAGCTTTCTTT. Its protein product is CASSSYRTVGAEAFF.

The chain employs TRBV4-2 and TRBJ2-1; D is possibly TRBD2 (6 bases). The CDR3 is 16 amino acids. Trimming removed 4 bases at V and 6 bases at J, with 19 bases between. Germline assignment: CDR1 LGHNA and CDR2 YNFKEQ. This CDR3 reads CASSRATRLETNEQFF. The CDR3 nucleotides are TGTGCCAGCAGCCGCGCGACTAGGCTAGAGACCAATGAGCAGTTCTTC.

The chain is built from TRBV14 and TRBJ2-7; possibly TRBD1 or TRBD2 for D (5 bases each). The length of the CDR3 is 17 residues. Germline CDR1 reads SGHDN; CDR2 reads FVKESK. Trimming took off 0 bases at V and 2 bases at J, with 17 bases between the two ends. The CDR3 bases are TGTGCCAGCAGCCAAGATCTAGGGAACGAGGGGACCTACGAGCAGTACTTC. It codes for CASSQDLGNEGTYEQYF.

Comment on this clone: A read error may produce the germline difference seen at one junction end. The genes are TRBV5-8 and TRBJ2-6; D is unclear. Germline assignment: CDR1 SGHTS and CDR2 YDEGEE. This CDR3 contains 17 residues. The CDR3 region is CASSSKEIGSGANVLTF. The CDR3 DNA follows: TGTGCCAGTAGCTCGAAGGAGATTGGCTCTGGGGCCAACGTCCTGACTTTC. Full variable domain (remainder filled in from reference TRBV5-8 and TRBJ2-6): EAGVTQSPTHLIKTRGQQATLRCSPISGHTSVYWYQQALGLGLQFLLWYDEGEERNRGNFPPRFSGRQFPNYSSELNVNALELEDSALYLCASSSKEIGSGANVLTFGAGSRLTVL.

This chain connects TRBV13 to TRBJ2-3; TRBD2 matches at 9 bases. The CDR3 sequence is 17 residues long. Germline values: CDR1 PRHDT, CDR2 FYEKMQ (reference sequence). The V and J ends lost 3 bases and 3 bases, in that order; junction bases with no gene match: 10. Here the CDR3 DNA reads TGTGCCAGCAGCTTTCCGGTGGCGGGAGGGCCTACAGATACGCAGTATTTT. Its translation: CASSFPVAGGPTDTQYF.